Listed below are T cell receptor beta chains from one sample, sequenced in a study of T cells after yellow fever vaccination. Via MiXCR, TCRdb re-called the 5' RACE reads, giving one row per CDR3 protein. The sample lists approximately 90,000 distinct CDR3 sequences, roughly 15% occurring once. The specimen was CD8+ T cells not binding an NS4B(214-222) dextramer, sorted from PBMCs, collected roughly 20 days after the first yellow fever vaccination. The receptor source for this set is a man aged 18 to 30 who received the YFV17D yellow fever vaccine. The CDR3 runs from the conserved cysteine through the conserved F or W. The D gene is left open where the match is weak. Not every row has a clone size; where given, it reads once, few, many or a size class.

j_gene: TRBJ2-3; v_gene: TRBV7-2; abundance: few; d_gene: TRBD2; CDR3nt: TGTGCCAGCAGCTTGCTAGCGGAAACAGATACGCAGTATTTT; CDR3aa: CASSLLAETDTQYF
j_gene: TRBJ2-1; v_gene: TRBV20-1; abundance: few; d_gene: TRBD1; CDR3nt: TGCAGTGCTGGGGACAGTGTGAATGAGCAGTTCTTC; CDR3aa: CSAGDSVNEQFF
j_gene: TRBJ2-7; v_gene: TRBV7-2; abundance: NA; d_gene: TRBD1; CDR3nt: TGTGCCAGCAGCCGCCGGGACAGGCCCTACGAGCAGTACTTC; CDR3aa: CASSRRDRPYEQYF
j_gene: TRBJ1-2; v_gene: TRBV4-2; abundance: NA; d_gene: NA; CDR3nt: TGTGCCAGCAGCCAAGGAGGTAACTATGGCTACACCTTC; CDR3aa: CASSQGGNYGYTF
j_gene: TRBJ1-4; v_gene: TRBV15; abundance: NA; d_gene: TRBD1; CDR3nt: TGTGCCACCAGGGGGACAGGGTTCGAAAAACTGTTTTTT; CDR3aa: CATRGTGFEKLFF
j_gene: TRBJ2-2; v_gene: TRBV4-1; abundance: NA; d_gene: NA; CDR3nt: TGCGCCAGCAGCCCAGAACACGGCGGGAACACCGGGGAGCTGTTTTTT; CDR3aa: CASSPEHGGNTGELFF
j_gene: TRBJ2-5; v_gene: TRBV29-1; abundance: NA; d_gene: NA; CDR3nt: TGCAGCGTTGAAGGAGGTAGCTCGGAGACCCAGTACTTC; CDR3aa: CSVEGGSSETQYF
j_gene: TRBJ2-1; v_gene: TRBV4-1; abundance: few; d_gene: TRBD2; CDR3nt: TGCGCCAGCAGCCAACATATAGGGACTAGCGGATACAATGAGCAGTTCTTC; CDR3aa: CASSQHIGTSGYNEQFF
j_gene: TRBJ2-7; v_gene: TRBV4-1; abundance: NA; d_gene: NA; CDR3nt: TGCGCCAGCAGCCAGATACCGCAGCCCTCCTCCTACGAGCAGTACTTC; CDR3aa: CASSQIPQPSSYEQYF
j_gene: TRBJ2-7; v_gene: TRBV6-6; abundance: many; d_gene: TRBD1; CDR3nt: TGTGCCAGCAGTGACAGGGTGGTCGTCGAGCAGTACTTC; CDR3aa: CASSDRVVVEQYF
j_gene: TRBJ2-3; v_gene: TRBV29-1; abundance: few; d_gene: TRBD2; CDR3nt: TGCAGCGCCGAGGGACTAGGAGGAGATACGCAGTATTTT; CDR3aa: CSAEGLGGDTQYF
j_gene: TRBJ2-5; v_gene: TRBV3-1; abundance: many; d_gene: TRBD2; CDR3nt: TGTGCCAGCAGCCAGATTCGGACTAGCGGGGAAGAGACCCAGTACTTC; CDR3aa: CASSQIRTSGEETQYF
j_gene: TRBJ2-6; v_gene: TRBV19; abundance: few; d_gene: NA; CDR3nt: TGTGCCAGTAGTTCCGGTAAATGGGACTCTGGGGCCAACGTCCTGACTTTC; CDR3aa: CASSSGKWDSGANVLTF
j_gene: TRBJ2-2; v_gene: TRBV4-1; abundance: few; d_gene: NA; CDR3nt: TGCGCCAGCAGCCAAGTACCAGGGAAGGACACCGGGGAGCTGTTTTTT; CDR3aa: CASSQVPGKDTGELFF
j_gene: TRBJ2-7; v_gene: TRBV29-1; abundance: many; d_gene: TRBD2; CDR3nt: TGCAGCGCAGTGAGCGGGGGGCTGTCCTACGAGCAGTACTTC; CDR3aa: CSAVSGGLSYEQYF
j_gene: TRBJ2-7; v_gene: TRBV5-6; abundance: few; d_gene: NA; CDR3nt: TGTGCCAGCAGCGCGGTATCCGTCAGGGTAAGCTCCTACGAGCAGTACTTC; CDR3aa: CASSAVSVRVSSYEQYF
j_gene: TRBJ1-1; v_gene: TRBV6-2/TRBV6-3; abundance: NA; d_gene: NA; CDR3nt: TGTGCCAGCAGTTACCCGTGGGAGGAGATGAACACTGAAGCTTTCTTT; CDR3aa: CASSYPWEEMNTEAFF
j_gene: TRBJ1-1; v_gene: TRBV5-1; abundance: few; d_gene: NA; CDR3nt: TGCGCCAGCAGCTTGGACCCAATGAACACTGAAGCTTTCTTT; CDR3aa: CASSLDPMNTEAFF
j_gene: TRBJ2-3; v_gene: TRBV6-2/TRBV6-3; abundance: few; d_gene: NA; CDR3nt: TGTGCCAGCAGCCTTTCCCAAAGGGGGGGCACAGATACGCAGTATTTT; CDR3aa: CASSLSQRGGTDTQYF
j_gene: TRBJ2-5; v_gene: TRBV7-9; abundance: many; d_gene: TRBD2; CDR3nt: TGTGCCAGCAGCTTACCTAGCGGGGTTCAAGAGACCCAGTACTTC; CDR3aa: CASSLPSGVQETQYF
j_gene: TRBJ2-5; v_gene: TRBV7-2; abundance: NA; d_gene: NA; CDR3nt: TGTGCCAGCAGCTTATTTTCAGGGCCGGGGGAGACCCAGTACTTC; CDR3aa: CASSLFSGPGETQYF
j_gene: TRBJ1-2; v_gene: TRBV2; abundance: few; d_gene: TRBD1; CDR3nt: TGTGCCAGCAGTGAAGTTGGACAGGGGCGCCGGGGCTACACCTTC; CDR3aa: CASSEVGQGRRGYTF
j_gene: TRBJ1-1; v_gene: TRBV11-1; abundance: NA; d_gene: NA; CDR3nt: TGTGCCAGCAGCTTCGGGACTTCCTACACTGAAGCTTTCTTT; CDR3aa: CASSFGTSYTEAFF
j_gene: TRBJ2-4; v_gene: TRBV29-1; abundance: few; d_gene: NA; CDR3nt: TGCAGCGTTGAGACGGGGGAAGGTGGTCTTGACTTC; CDR3aa: CSVETGEGGLDF
j_gene: TRBJ2-1; v_gene: TRBV5-1; abundance: NA; d_gene: NA; CDR3nt: TGCGCCAGCAGCCACACGGGTGGGAGCTCCTACAATGAGCAGTTCTTC; CDR3aa: CASSHTGGSSYNEQFF
j_gene: TRBJ1-1; v_gene: TRBV4-1; abundance: NA; d_gene: NA; CDR3nt: TGCGCCAGCAGCCAAGATCGGCGGAACACTGAAGCTTTCTTT; CDR3aa: CASSQDRRNTEAFF
j_gene: TRBJ2-7; v_gene: TRBV29-1; abundance: NA; d_gene: NA; CDR3nt: TGCAGCGTTGATACGGAGCACGAAGGCTACTACGAGCAGTACTTC; CDR3aa: CSVDTEHEGYYEQYF
j_gene: TRBJ2-2; v_gene: TRBV7-8; abundance: NA; d_gene: NA; CDR3nt: TGTGCCAGCAGCCTGATTGGAGTCACCGGGGAGCTGTTTTTT; CDR3aa: CASSLIGVTGELFF
j_gene: TRBJ2-1; v_gene: TRBV7-9; abundance: many; d_gene: NA; CDR3nt: TGTGCCAGCAGCTCCGGAACCTATGAGCAGTTCTTC; CDR3aa: CASSSGTYEQFF
j_gene: TRBJ1-1; v_gene: TRBV7-2; abundance: NA; d_gene: NA; CDR3nt: TGTGCCAGCAGCCCCGGTGGGGGGGTGGGCACTGAAGCTTTCTTT; CDR3aa: CASSPGGGVGTEAFF
j_gene: TRBJ1-2; v_gene: TRBV29-1; abundance: NA; d_gene: NA; CDR3nt: TGCAGCGTGGACGGGACGGACAACTATGGCTACACCTTC; CDR3aa: CSVDGTDNYGYTF
j_gene: TRBJ2-7; v_gene: TRBV12-3/TRBV12-4; abundance: few; d_gene: TRBD1; CDR3nt: TGTGCCAGCAGTGCCGGCGGGACAGGGGCCGAGCAGTACTTC; CDR3aa: CASSAGGTGAEQYF
j_gene: TRBJ2-1; v_gene: TRBV5-4; abundance: NA; d_gene: TRBD1; CDR3nt: TGTGCCAGCAGCTTCGGGACAGGGACAAATGAGCAGTTCTTC; CDR3aa: CASSFGTGTNEQFF
j_gene: TRBJ2-7; v_gene: TRBV27; abundance: NA; d_gene: NA; CDR3nt: TGTGCCAGCAGCCACGGGGAGACCTACGAGCAGTACTTC; CDR3aa: CASSHGETYEQYF
j_gene: TRBJ2-2; v_gene: TRBV15; abundance: many; d_gene: NA; CDR3nt: TGTGCCACCAGCAGACACGTCAGTGCGAACACCGGGGAGCTGTTTTTT; CDR3aa: CATSRHVSANTGELFF
j_gene: TRBJ2-1; v_gene: TRBV5-1; abundance: NA; d_gene: NA; CDR3nt: TGCGCCAGCAGCTCCGGGACGGCGATATACAATGAGCAGTTCTTC; CDR3aa: CASSSGTAIYNEQFF
j_gene: TRBJ1-6; v_gene: TRBV6-5; abundance: NA; d_gene: NA; CDR3nt: TGTGCCAGCAGTTACTCCGGGGTGAGGTCACCCCTCCACTTT; CDR3aa: CASSYSGVRSPLHF
j_gene: TRBJ1-2; v_gene: TRBV7-9; abundance: NA; d_gene: NA; CDR3nt: TGTGCCAGCAGCACGAACAGGGCGGACTATGGCTACACCTTC; CDR3aa: CASSTNRADYGYTF
j_gene: TRBJ2-1; v_gene: TRBV27; abundance: NA; d_gene: NA; CDR3nt: TGTGCCAGCAGTTTAGGGCCCGTGCCCTACAATGAGCAGTTCTTC; CDR3aa: CASSLGPVPYNEQFF
j_gene: TRBJ2-4; v_gene: TRBV27; abundance: few; d_gene: TRBD2; CDR3nt: TGTGCCAGCAGTTTGAGAACTAGCGGGGGGATTCAGTACTTC; CDR3aa: CASSLRTSGGIQYF
j_gene: TRBJ2-1; v_gene: TRBV9; abundance: few; d_gene: TRBD2; CDR3nt: TGTGCCAGCAGCGTAGGCAATCGGGGGGGGTCCTACAATGAGCAGTTCTTC; CDR3aa: CASSVGNRGGSYNEQFF
j_gene: TRBJ2-5; v_gene: TRBV7-9; abundance: NA; d_gene: NA; CDR3nt: TGTGCCAGCAGCCCCCCCGTTGGTCGCGAGACCCAGTACTTC; CDR3aa: CASSPPVGRETQYF
j_gene: TRBJ2-7; v_gene: TRBV6-2/TRBV6-3; abundance: few; d_gene: NA; CDR3nt: TGTGCCAGCAGTTCCTCGAGATACGAGCAGTACTTC; CDR3aa: CASSSSRYEQYF
j_gene: TRBJ2-3; v_gene: TRBV6-2/TRBV6-3; abundance: few; d_gene: NA; CDR3nt: TGTGCCAGCAGTTACGCGTCCGGTTGGGGGGCCTCAGATACGCAGTATTTT; CDR3aa: CASSYASGWGASDTQYF
j_gene: TRBJ1-1; v_gene: TRBV6-5; abundance: few; d_gene: NA; CDR3nt: TGTGCCAGCAGTTACAAGGAGGGGACTGAAGCTTTCTTT; CDR3aa: CASSYKEGTEAFF
j_gene: TRBJ2-7; v_gene: TRBV4-2; abundance: few; d_gene: NA; CDR3nt: TGTGCCAGCAGCCAAGAAACAGGAATAGTCTACGAGCAGTACTTC; CDR3aa: CASSQETGIVYEQYF
j_gene: TRBJ2-4; v_gene: TRBV2; abundance: few; d_gene: NA; CDR3nt: TGTGCCAGCAGTGAGTTGCAGACTCAGTACTTC; CDR3aa: CASSELQTQYF
j_gene: TRBJ2-4; v_gene: TRBV11-2; abundance: few; d_gene: NA; CDR3nt: TGTGCCAGCAGCTTAGGACCAGACCGGGACAACGAGGCCAACATTCAGTACTTC; CDR3aa: CASSLGPDRDNEANIQYF
j_gene: TRBJ2-1; v_gene: TRBV28; abundance: few; d_gene: NA; CDR3nt: TGTGCCAGCAGTGGGGGGTGGCCATCAAATGAGCAGTTCTTC; CDR3aa: CASSGGWPSNEQFF
j_gene: TRBJ2-2; v_gene: TRBV5-1; abundance: few; d_gene: TRBD1; CDR3nt: TGCGCCAGCAGATGGACAGGGACCACCGGGGAGCTGTTTTTT; CDR3aa: CASRWTGTTGELFF
j_gene: TRBJ1-1; v_gene: TRBV9; abundance: NA; d_gene: TRBD1; CDR3nt: TGTGCCAGCAGCGTAGGGAGCAGGGGGGTGAATGAAGCTTTCTTT; CDR3aa: CASSVGSRGVNEAFF
j_gene: TRBJ1-1; v_gene: TRBV6-4; abundance: NA; d_gene: NA; CDR3nt: TGTGCCAGCAGGCTAAACCCGGGGGTCACTGAAGCTTTCTTT; CDR3aa: CASRLNPGVTEAFF
j_gene: TRBJ1-5; v_gene: TRBV7-2; abundance: NA; d_gene: NA; CDR3nt: TGTGCCAGCAGCCTCCTCGGGGCAGAACCCCAGCATTTT; CDR3aa: CASSLLGAEPQHF
j_gene: TRBJ1-1; v_gene: TRBV19; abundance: NA; d_gene: NA; CDR3nt: TGTGCCAGTAGTATCCAGGGGAGGAACACTGAAGCTTTCTTT; CDR3aa: CASSIQGRNTEAFF